These 4 T cell receptor beta chains were all obtained from the same sample, sequenced in a study of cytomegalovirus exposure and HLA in healthy donors. This PCR relied on a set of 60 Vbeta primers and 13 Jbeta primers. The assay was immunoSEQ multiplex PCR, and TCRdb's table has in-frame clones only and misses some. The table includes 150,000 to 200,000 clones, 77% detected once. The sample was PBMCs. The receptors were sampled from a woman aged 40 to 50 in good health and CMV-seropositive.

This clone was seen a single time. This rearrangement joins TRBV28 to TRBJ2-1; 8 nucleotides align to TRBD1. The CDR3 is made up of 17 amino acids. Germline V CDR1 and CDR2: MDHEN, SYDVKM. The trim removed 1 base at V and 4 bases at J, leaving 9 bases unmatched. The CDR3 region has the DNA TGTGCCAGCAGTTTATTAGGAACAGGGGGTCCATACAATGAGCAGTTCTTC. Translation gives CASSLLGTGGPYNEQFF.

The chain couples TRBV4-3 to TRBJ1-2; a weak D match, TRBD1 (5 bases). From germline, CDR1 is LGHNA and CDR2 YSLEER. Between the trimmed V and J ends, which lost 8 bases and 4 bases, there was a span of 17 bases. This CDR3 has 14 amino acids. DNA for the CDR3: TGCGCCAGCCCGGGGGAGGGGCGCTCCTATGGCTACACCTTC. This sequence encodes CASPGEGRSYGYTF.

The chain uses TRBV25-1 and TRBJ2-1; 9 bases are shared with TRBD2. V gave up 7 bases and J gave up 7 bases; unmatched junction bases: 11. The germline gives CDR1 MGHDK, CDR2 SYGVNS. This CDR3 comprises 15 residues. The CDR3 DNA sequence: TGTGCCAGCACCGACGGAGCGGGGGGCGGGAATGAGCAGTTCTTC. It codes for CASTDGAGGGNEQFF.

This chain connects TRBV5-8 to TRBJ1-4, with D tentatively TRBD1 (6 bases). Germline values: CDR1 SGHTS, CDR2 YDEGEE. V lost 0 bases, J lost 4 bases, and 13 bases lay in between. CDR3 length: 16 amino acids. CDR3 protein: CASSLAGGGFNEKLFF. The CDR3 nucleotides are TGTGCCAGCAGCTTGGCCGGGGGGGGCTTTAATGAAAAACTGTTTTTT.